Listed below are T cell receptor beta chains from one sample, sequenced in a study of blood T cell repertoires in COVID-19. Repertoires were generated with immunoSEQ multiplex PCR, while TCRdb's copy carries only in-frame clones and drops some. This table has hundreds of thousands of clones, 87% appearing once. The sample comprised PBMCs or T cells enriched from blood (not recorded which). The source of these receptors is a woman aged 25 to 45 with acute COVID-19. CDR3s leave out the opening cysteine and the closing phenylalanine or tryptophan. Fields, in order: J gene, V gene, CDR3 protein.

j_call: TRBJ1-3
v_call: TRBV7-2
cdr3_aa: ASSLVGTGRTGNTIY

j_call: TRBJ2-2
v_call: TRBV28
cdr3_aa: ASIQGALGENTGELF

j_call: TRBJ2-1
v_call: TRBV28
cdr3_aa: ASSPPAGLGNEQF

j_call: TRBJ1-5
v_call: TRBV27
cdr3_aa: ASQGQGGQPQH

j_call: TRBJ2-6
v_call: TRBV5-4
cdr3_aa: ASSQASSGANVLT

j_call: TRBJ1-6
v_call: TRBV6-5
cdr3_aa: ASRTRDSYNSPLH

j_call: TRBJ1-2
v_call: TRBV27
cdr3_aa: ASSLYDPRANYGYT

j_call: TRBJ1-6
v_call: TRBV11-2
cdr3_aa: ASSFGSGGHNSPLH

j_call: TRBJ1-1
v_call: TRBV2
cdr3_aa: ASSETPPTEAF

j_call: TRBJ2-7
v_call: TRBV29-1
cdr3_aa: SVQAPNSYEQY

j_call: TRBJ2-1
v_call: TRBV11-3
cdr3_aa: ASSHSGAAREQF

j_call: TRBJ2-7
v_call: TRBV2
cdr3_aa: ASSGRQGGFYEQY

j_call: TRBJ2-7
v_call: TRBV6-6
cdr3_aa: ASSYSASGSSYEQY

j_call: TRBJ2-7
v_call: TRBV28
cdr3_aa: ASNPADRVVAQY

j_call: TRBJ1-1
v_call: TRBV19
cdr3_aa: ASSRTGVPNTEAF

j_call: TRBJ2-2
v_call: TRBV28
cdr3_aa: ASSQTGAGELF

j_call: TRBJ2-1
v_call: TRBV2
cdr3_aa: ASSVEAGFSSYNEQF

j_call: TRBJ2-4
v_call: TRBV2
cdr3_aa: ASSGLAGGLY

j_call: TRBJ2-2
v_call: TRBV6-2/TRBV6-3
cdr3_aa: ASSLLAGLNTGELF

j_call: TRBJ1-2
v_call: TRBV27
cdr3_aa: ASSLQGVGGYT

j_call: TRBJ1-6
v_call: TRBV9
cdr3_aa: ASSEPRSSYNSPLH

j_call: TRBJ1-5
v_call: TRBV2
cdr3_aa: ASSQQGKGQPQH

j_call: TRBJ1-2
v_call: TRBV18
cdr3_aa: ASSEGTGPVYGYT

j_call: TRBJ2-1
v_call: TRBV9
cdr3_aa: ASSPLWTSSYNEQF

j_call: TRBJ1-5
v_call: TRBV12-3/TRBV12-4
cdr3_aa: AVQGGNQPQH

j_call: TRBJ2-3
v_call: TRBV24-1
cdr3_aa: ATRGSVGTDTQY

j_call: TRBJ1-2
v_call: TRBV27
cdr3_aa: ASSLAPANYGYT

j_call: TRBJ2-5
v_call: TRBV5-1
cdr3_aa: ASSPFQRGLETQY

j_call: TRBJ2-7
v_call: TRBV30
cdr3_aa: AWSPMGGGGEQY

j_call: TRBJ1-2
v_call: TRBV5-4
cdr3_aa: ASSDATNNYGYT

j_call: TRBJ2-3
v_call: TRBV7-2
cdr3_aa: ASSLVAGPKLDTQY

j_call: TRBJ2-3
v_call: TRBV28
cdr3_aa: ASSSLPGTSGGARGTQY

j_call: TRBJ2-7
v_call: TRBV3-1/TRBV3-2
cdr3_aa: ASSQDLSIYEQY

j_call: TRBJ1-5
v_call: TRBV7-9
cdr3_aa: ASSSLGQSNQPQH

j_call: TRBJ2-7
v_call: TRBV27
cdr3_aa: ASKVRGGRDEQY

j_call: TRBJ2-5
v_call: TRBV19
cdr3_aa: ASSLNSKGETQY

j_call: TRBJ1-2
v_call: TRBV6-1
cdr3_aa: ASSELEGYT

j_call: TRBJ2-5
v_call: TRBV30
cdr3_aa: AWSPDRGRETQY

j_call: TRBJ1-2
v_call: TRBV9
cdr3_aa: ASSRFGLANYGYT

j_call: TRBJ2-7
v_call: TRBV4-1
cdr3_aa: ASSQGGLSREQY

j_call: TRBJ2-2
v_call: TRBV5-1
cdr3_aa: ASSHGQAKSGELF

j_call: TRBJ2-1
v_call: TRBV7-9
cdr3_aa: ASSWGQPLQSYNEQF

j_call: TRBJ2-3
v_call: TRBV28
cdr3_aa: ASRTSEFTDTQY

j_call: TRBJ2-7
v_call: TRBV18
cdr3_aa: ASSLWTGQGSGREQY

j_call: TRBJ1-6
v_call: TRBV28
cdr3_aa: ASRTGQGRVTLH

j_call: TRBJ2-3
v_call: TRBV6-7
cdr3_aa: ASSCSGLAGGPGLADTQY

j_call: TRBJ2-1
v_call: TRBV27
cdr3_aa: ASMRSRSYNEQF

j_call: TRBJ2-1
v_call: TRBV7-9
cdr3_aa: ASSLARRAGYSNEQF

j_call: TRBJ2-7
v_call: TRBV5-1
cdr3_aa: ASSLYLAGGEQY

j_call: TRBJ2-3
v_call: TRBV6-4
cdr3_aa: ASSDGGVSTDTQY

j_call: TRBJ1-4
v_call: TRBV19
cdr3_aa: ASSIHRGRIEKLF

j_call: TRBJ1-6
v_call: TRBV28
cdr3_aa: ASSLWQGANSPLH

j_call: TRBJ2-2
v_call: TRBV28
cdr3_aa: ASKHNTGELF

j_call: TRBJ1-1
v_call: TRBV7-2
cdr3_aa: ASSFARRGRDTEAF

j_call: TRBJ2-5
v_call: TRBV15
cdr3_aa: ATSGGQPSETQY

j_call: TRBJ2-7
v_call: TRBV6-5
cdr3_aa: ASSYWQGRDEQY

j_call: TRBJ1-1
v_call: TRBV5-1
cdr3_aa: ASSYLAGPEGAF

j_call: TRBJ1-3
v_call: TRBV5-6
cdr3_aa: ASSLWSSGNTIY

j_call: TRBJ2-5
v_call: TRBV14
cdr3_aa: ASSPWTGTSGSETQY